The 4 T cell receptor beta chains in this list originate from one sample, sequenced in a study of blood T cell repertoires in COVID-19. Libraries were prepared by immunoSEQ multiplex PCR; TCRdb keeps only in-frame clonotypes and omits some of them. The sample lists some 150,000 clones; 70% to 85% were seen once. Source material: PBMCs or T cells enriched from blood (not recorded which). The receptors were sampled from a middle-aged man who had recovered from COVID-19.

CDR3 residues: CASSRSGTSGGRDNEQFF. CDR3 in DNA: TGTGCCAGCAGTAGAAGCGGGACTAGCGGGGGGCGGGACAATGAGCAGTTCTTC. The V and J genes are TRBV11-3 and TRBJ2-1; 15 nucleotides match TRBD2. Trimming removed 6 bases from V and 5 bases from J; junction bases left unmatched: 11. The germline V gene has CDR1 SGHNT and CDR2 YENEEA. The CDR3 totals 18 residues.

The gene calls are TRBV24-1 and TRBJ2-3; D is perhaps TRBD2 (7 bases). Trimming removed 7 bases from V and 2 bases from J, with 15 bases in between. This CDR3 spans 15 amino acids. CDR1 and CDR2 from the germline V gene are KGHDR and SFDVKD. This CDR3 is CATRGGGGSTDTQYF. The DNA of the CDR3 is TGTGCCACCAGAGGCGGCGGGGGCTCCACAGATACGCAGTATTTT.

The CDR3 DNA reads TGCGCCAGCAGTACGTGGTGCGGGATTGAAGCTTTCTTT. Its translation: CASSTWCGIEAFF. V is TRBV10-1 and J is TRBJ1-1; no clear D gene. The CDR3 totals 13 residues. CDR1 is WNHNN and CDR2 is SYGVQD in the germline V gene (reference sequence). Deletions cut 5 bases from V and 7 bases from J, with 14 bases between.

This clone was seen just once. The J gene is TRBJ1-6, the V gene TRBV19, with a possible D match to TRBD1 (6 bases). This CDR3 contains 14 residues. Germline V CDR1 and CDR2: LNHDA, SQIVND (reference sequence). Trimming left V 6 bases short and J 8 bases short, with 14 bases between. This CDR3 reads CASRAGTNDSPLHF. The CDR3 DNA reads as TGTGCCAGTAGGGCCGGGACAAATGATTCACCCCTCCACTTT.